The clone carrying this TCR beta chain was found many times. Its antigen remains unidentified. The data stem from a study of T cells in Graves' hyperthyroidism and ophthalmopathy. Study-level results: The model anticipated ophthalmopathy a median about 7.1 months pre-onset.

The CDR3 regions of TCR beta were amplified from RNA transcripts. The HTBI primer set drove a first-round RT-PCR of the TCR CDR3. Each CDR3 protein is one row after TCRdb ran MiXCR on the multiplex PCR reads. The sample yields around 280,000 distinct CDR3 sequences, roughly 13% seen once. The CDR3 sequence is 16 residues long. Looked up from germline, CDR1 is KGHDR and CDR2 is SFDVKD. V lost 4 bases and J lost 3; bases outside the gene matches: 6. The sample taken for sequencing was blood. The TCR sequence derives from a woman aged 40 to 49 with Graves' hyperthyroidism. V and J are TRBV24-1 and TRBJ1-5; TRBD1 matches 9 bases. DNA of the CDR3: TGTGCCACCAGTGACCGAGGGACAGGGTCCAATCAGCCCCAGCATTTT. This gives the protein CATSDRGTGSNQPQHF.